The 19 T cell receptor beta chains given below trace back to one sample, sequenced in a study of breast tumors, draining lymph nodes, adjacent tissues (dated by TCRdb to between 2015 and 2016). The axillary draining lymph nodes of breast cancer patients were the source of the lymph node samples. Libraries were constructed by multiplex PCR. TCRdb shows the sequencer as Illumina HiSeq 2000. The raw public data were reprocessed by TCRdb itself: fastp quality trimming at Q25, MiXCR clonotype calling, in-frame beta chains only. Rows matching on CDR3 protein sequence are summarized as one entry with the most common DNA and genes. The sample records roughly 100,000 distinct CDR3 sequences, less than 40% of which are singletons. Under 6.5% of the sample rests with the top ten. Sequenced input: axillary lymph node tissue. These receptors all stem from a female donor with breast cancer. Some clones in this sample may be carry-over from other donors' samples.

This clonotype was detected ten times or more. The V gene is TRBV18, the J gene TRBJ2-7; TRBD1 aligns across 9 bases. This CDR3 has 15 amino acids. Germline V gene data show CDR1 as KGHSH and CDR2 as LQKENI. The trim removed 3 bases at V and 4 bases at J, leaving 7 bases unmatched. CDR3 protein: CASSPEQGAPYEQYF. The CDR3 bases are TGTGCCAGCTCACCGGAACAGGGGGCCCCGTACGAGCAGTACTTC.

This clonotype was seen repeatedly, ten times or more. The chain uses TRBV28 and TRBJ2-2; D unresolved. With 1 base removed from V and 1 base from J, the gap between germline ends came to 4 bases. CDR3 length equals 14 residues. Germline loops: CDR1 MDHEN, CDR2 SYDVKM. CDR3 in amino acids: CASSLYQNTGELFF. The CDR3, as DNA: TGTGCCAGCAGTTTATATCAGAACACCGGGGAGCTGTTTTTT.

This clonotype was picked up many times. The rearrangement joins TRBV6-1 to TRBJ1-2, with D perhaps matching TRBD1 (5 bases). Germline CDR1 and CDR2: MNHNS and SASEGT. Trimming pared 6 bases from V and 5 bases from J, leaving 13 bases between. The CDR3 extends over 13 amino acids. The CDR3 here is CASSATGEYGYTF. The CDR3 DNA follows: TGTGCCAGCAGCGCAACGGGGGAATATGGCTACACCTTC.

Ten or more counts support this clonotype. The chain recombines TRBV20-1 with TRBJ2-7; the D gene is possibly TRBD1 (6 bases). This CDR3 has 14 amino acids. V dropped 5 bases and J dropped 0 bases, with 14 bases sitting between them. Germline V gene lookup returns CDR1 DFQATT and CDR2 SNEGSKA (reference sequence). CDR3 protein: CSAGGDKNSYEQYF. CDR3 sequence (DNA): TGCAGTGCTGGGGGCGACAAGAACTCCTACGAGCAGTACTTC.

Comment on this clonotype: This clone may be a read error of a much larger clone one base away. V gene TRBV5-6 combines with J gene TRBJ2-4; 7 bases are shared with TRBD2. Trimming cost V 1 base and J 6 bases; bases outside gene matches: 1. The CDR3 is 13 amino acids. CDR1 and CDR2 from the germline V gene are SGHDT and YYEEEE. This chain's CDR3 is CASSLLAANIQYF. Written as DNA, the CDR3 is TGTGCCAGCAGCTTGCTAGCGGCAAACATTCAGTACTTC.

The rearrangement uses TRBV2 and TRBJ1-4; 8 bases are a match to TRBD1. Germline values: CDR1 SNHLY, CDR2 FYNNEI. The CDR3 totals 16 residues. Unmatched junction bases numbered 12, after V lost 4 bases and J lost 8 bases. CDR3 coding DNA: TGTGCCAGCAGTGGACAGGGGCAGACAGCGTACGAAAAACTGTTTTTT. Its translation is CASSGQGQTAYEKLFF.

This clonotype showed up many times. The chain combines TRBV2 with TRBJ2-1; D unclear. The V gene's germline CDR1 is SNHLY and CDR2 FYNNEI. V dropped 8 bases and J dropped 6 bases, with 14 bases sitting between them. CDR3 size: 13 residues. CDR3 amino acids: CASSKGLGNEQFF. The CDR3 DNA is TGTGCCAGCTCGAAGGGTTTGGGCAATGAGCAGTTCTTC.

This clonotype appeared many times. The genes are TRBV19 and TRBJ1-3; 7 nucleotides line up with TRBD1. Germline CDR1 reads LNHDA; CDR2 reads SQIVND (reference sequence). The CDR3 has 14 amino acids. With V trimmed by 6 bases and J by 0 bases, 2 bases remained unmatched. The chain's CDR3 is CASRGQVSGNTIYF. DNA for the CDR3: TGTGCCAGTAGAGGACAGGTCTCTGGAAACACCATATATTTT.

V gene TRBV6-4 combines with J gene TRBJ1-2; 10 nucleotides line up with TRBD1. Germline CDR1 and CDR2: MRHNA and SNTAGT. With V trimmed by 0 bases and J by 8 bases, 6 bases remained unmatched. This CDR3 is built from 15 residues. The CDR3 reads CASSDSRQGADGYTF. CDR3 sequence (DNA): TGTGCCAGCAGTGACTCTAGACAGGGGGCTGACGGCTACACCTTC.

This clonotype occurred many times. V usage is TRBV20-1 and J usage is TRBJ2-5; TRBD1 might be the D (5 bases). V was pared by 4 bases and J by 5 bases, with 11 bases between. Germline V gives CDR1 DFQATT, CDR2 SNEGSKA (reference sequence). CDR3 length equals 12 residues. CDR3 DNA: TGCAGTGCTACAGGGTCGCGGGAGACCCAGTACTTC. As protein: CSATGSRETQYF.

At least ten counts were recorded for this clonotype. A much bigger clone sits one base away, suggesting this may be a read error. The V call is TRBV20-1, the J call TRBJ2-7, with D unclear. In germline, CDR1 is DFQATT, CDR2 SNEGSKA (reference sequence). The CDR3 has 14 amino acids. The CDR3 DNA is TGCAGTGCTAGTAGCCCGACGAGCTCCTCCGAGCAGTACTTC. Its translation is CSASSPTSSSEQYF.

This clonotype showed up many times. This chain uses TRBV4-1 with TRBJ2-1, with D tentatively TRBD1 (6 bases). The germline V and J ends were trimmed by 0 bases and 9 bases, with 18 bases remaining between them. The germline gives CDR1 MGHRA, CDR2 YSYEKL. The CDR3 length is 16 residues. In nucleotides, the CDR3 is TGCGCCAGCAGCCAAGATCGCAAACTACAGGGTAGTGAGCAGTTCTTC. It encodes CASSQDRKLQGSEQFF.

In this sample, this clonotype turned up a few times. A much larger clone lies one base from this, so it may be a read error. V usage is TRBV6-1 and J usage is TRBJ1-2; no clear D. Trimming shortened V by 6 bases and J by 3 bases, and 11 bases separated the two germline ends. Germline V lookup: CDR1 MNHNS, CDR2 SASEGT. The CDR3 is 13 amino acids. CDR3 DNA: TGTGCCAGCAGGCAAGGAAAAGACTATGGCTACACCTTC. It yields the protein CASRQGKDYGYTF.

This clonotype was recorded at least ten times. The gene calls are TRBV4-3 and TRBJ2-7, with D perhaps matching TRBD1 (5 bases). In germline, CDR1 is LGHNA, CDR2 YSLEER. The CDR3 covers 13 residues. V was clipped by 2 bases and J by 5 bases, with 10 bases between them. The CDR3 protein is CASSQRTFHEQYF. The CDR3 nucleotides are TGCGCCAGCAGCCAAAGGACATTTCACGAGCAGTACTTC.

J is TRBJ1-2 and V is TRBV7-2; TRBD1 aligns across 9 bases. The CDR3 extends over 17 amino acids. Germline values: CDR1 SGHTA, CDR2 FQGNSA. J gave up 0 bases and V 4 bases, and 9 bases lay outside the gene matches. This chain's CDR3 is CASSSPGQGITNYGYTF. The CDR3 DNA is TGTGCCAGCAGCTCCCCGGGACAGGGCATTACTAACTATGGCTACACCTTC.

This clonotype showed up just a few times. The chain uses TRBV20-1 and TRBJ1-1, with a weak D call TRBD1 (6 bases). The CDR3 extends over 14 amino acids. Deletions cut 4 bases from V and 4 bases from J, with 16 bases between. Germline lookup yields CDR1 DFQATT and CDR2 SNEGSKA (reference sequence). This chain's CDR3 is CSAIDPGAGTEAFF. Here the CDR3 DNA reads TGCAGTGCTATAGACCCAGGGGCTGGCACTGAAGCTTTCTTT.

This clonotype has at least ten counts. This chain joins TRBV7-2 and TRBJ2-1; D remains ambiguous. CDR1 SGHTA and CDR2 FQGNSA come from the germline V gene. The CDR3 runs to 15 residues. V shed 6 bases and J shed 4 bases, with 16 bases lying between them. CDR3 DNA: TGTGCCAGCAGGCCTACTATGGGGATATACAATGAGCAGTTCTTC. Translating it yields CASRPTMGIYNEQFF.

This clonotype was counted at least ten times. This chain links TRBV6-1 with TRBJ2-7; 11 nucleotides agree with TRBD1. From germline, CDR1 is MNHNS and CDR2 SASEGT. This CDR3 spans 16 amino acids. The V gene end was trimmed by 6 bases and the J gene end by 6 bases; junction bases not matched to a gene: 13. CDR3 region: CASRESGTGGKGEQYF. CDR3 DNA: TGTGCCAGCAGAGAATCCGGGACAGGGGGTAAGGGCGAGCAGTACTTC.

V usage is TRBV10-3 and J usage is TRBJ1-5; D ambiguous. The V gene's germline CDR1 is ENHRY and CDR2 SYGVKD. V was cut by 0 bases and J by 1 base, with 13 bases left in between. CDR3 size: 17 residues. CDR3 in amino acids: CAISESLPGSSNQPQHF. The CDR3 bases are TGTGCCATCAGTGAGTCTCTTCCGGGATCCAGCAATCAGCCCCAGCATTTT.